This T cell receptor (beta chain) was sequenced during a study of blood T cell repertoires in COVID-19 (TCRdb year 2020). A note on the overall study: The collaborator samples originated in the United States, Italy and Spain and spanned the acute and convalescent phases of COVID-19. Sample metadata almost always included a de-identified subject ID, COVID-19 status, age in years and sex. The repertoires were released in a freely available public database meant as a resource for research on the immune response to SARS-CoV-2. Subjects who had been exposed to COVID-19, were actively infected with it, or had recovered from it provided the deeply sampled blood TCRbeta repertoires that made up the dataset. Where HLA class I and class II types were available, the types were taken from metadata supplied by the sample provider, not from assay-based typing. Samples were obtained from the ongoing ImmuneRACE study (first 160 participants) and from about 1,300 subjects provided by 6 global collaborators. The material from the prospective study consisted of cDNA or gDNA derived from T cells, B-cell-depleted T cells, or PBMCs.

From the cysteine through the phenylalanine, the CDR3 covers 18 amino acids. The read is trimmed to its CDR3 DNA, 54 bases read in frame from base 1. Trimming accounts for 0 bases at V and 7 bases at J, while the number of junction bases matched to no gene is 7. Via the germline V gene, CDR1 is LGHNA and CDR2 YNFKEQ. The study at large found these results: How much clinical and demographic metadata was included differed by source and by participant, and the metadata was provided uncurated.

TCRbeta CDR3 regions were amplified from genomic DNA by means of the immunoSEQ Assay, a bias-controlled multiplex PCR. The paper's data handling went like this. Nucleated cell counts per sample were estimated from amplification of reference gene primers within the assay. To quantify the absolute abundance of each unique TCRbeta CDR3 rearrangement, sequence reads were collapsed and filtered. For each sample, productive Simpson clonality was calculated by taking the square root of Simpson's diversity index across productive rearrangements. TCRdb re-hosts the immuneACCESS table, in-frame sequences only. Its copies lack some clones; in the studies checked, an unresolved V gene accounts for under half of them, and the cause for the rest is not known. D and trimming were read from the DNA, whereas the V and J calls and clone size are those reported in that table. This sample has about 89,000 clones in its table, and 80% of those were observed once. Together, the top ten hold approximately 21% of the sample.

About this clone itself: The specificity of this receptor is unknown. Nothing much larger sits one base from this clone, and base qualities are not available.

The collaborating institutions used their own protocols to collect whole blood in K2EDTA tubes. Collaborator samples were shipped for TCRbeta analysis as frozen whole blood, isolated PBMCs, or DNA extracted from either sample type. This sequence was found in a woman older than 75 with acute or convalescent COVID-19. The rearrangement combines TRBV4-2 with TRBJ2-2; 14 bases in the junction line up with TRBD2. The sample was peripheral blood. The CDR3 protein sequence reads: CASSQEGLAGVGGGELFF. DNA sequence: TGTGCCAGCAGCCAAGAGGGACTAGCGGGAGTAGGTGGCGGGGAGCTGTTTTTT.